One sample yielded the 8 T cell receptor beta chains listed below, sequenced in a study of early T cells in non-severe SARS-CoV-2 infection. TCRdb itself ran the 5' RACE reads through MiXCR, one entry per CDR3 protein. The table has some 100,000 distinct CDR3 sequences, over 12% seen once. The sample consisted of whole blood. The receptors were gathered from an adult who was a healthcare worker with PCR-confirmed SARS-CoV-2 infection or an uninfected control (not recorded which).

On this clonotype: One base away lies a much larger clone, so this may be a sequencing read error. J is TRBJ2-5 and V is TRBV11-2; D remains ambiguous. Germline V gives CDR1 SGHAT, CDR2 FQNNGV. Deletions cut 0 bases from V and 2 bases from J, with 4 bases between. The CDR3 length is 13 residues. The CDR3 is CASSLDSQETQYF. In DNA form, the CDR3 reads TGTGCCAGCAGCTTAGACAGTCAAGAGACCCAGTACTTC.

V usage is TRBV29-1 and J usage is TRBJ1-5; possibly TRBD1 for D (5 bases). The CDR3 runs 14 residues. Germline V gives CDR1 SQVTM, CDR2 ANQGSEA. Trimming stripped 6 bases from V and 0 bases from J, with 12 bases between. This chain's CDR3 is CSVATGHSNQPQHF. The CDR3 DNA follows: TGCAGCGTCGCTACAGGACATAGCAATCAGCCCCAGCATTTT.

This chain connects TRBV7-7 to TRBJ2-7; D is undetermined. The CDR3 runs 11 residues. The germline V and J ends were trimmed by 5 bases and 6 bases, with 8 bases remaining between them. CDR1 is SSHAT and CDR2 is FNYEAQ in the germline V gene (reference sequence). The CDR3 protein is CASSPLSEQYV. CDR3 DNA sequence: TGTGCCAGCAGCCCTTTGTCCGAGCAGTACGTC.

The chain links TRBV11-1 to TRBJ1-6; no reliable D call. The ends were cut back, 5 bases at V and 7 bases at J, with 9 bases in the middle. The V gene's germline CDR1 is SGHAT and CDR2 FQDESV (reference sequence). CDR3 length: 13 residues. The CDR3 nucleotides read TGTGCCAGCAGCCCAAGCCCGAATTCACCCCTCCACTTT. Translating gives CASSPSPNSPLHF.

This clonotype occurred many times. The gene calls are TRBV6-5 and TRBJ1-1; TRBD1 matches at 7 bases. V shed 7 bases and J 4 bases; nucleotides not matched to a gene: 12. CDR3 length equals 15 residues. In germline, CDR1 is MNHEY, CDR2 SVGAGI. The CDR3 DNA follows: TGTGCCAGCAACCCAAACCGGGACAGAGGCACTGAAGCTTTCTTT. This translates into CASNPNRDRGTEAFF.

The chain is built from TRBV7-9 and TRBJ2-3; no firm D call. Germline V gene data show CDR1 as SEHNR and CDR2 as FQNEAQ (reference sequence). This CDR3 is 14 amino acids long. V lost 5 bases and J 6 bases, leaving 15 bases between the germline ends. CDR3: CASSPDGSLDTQYF. The CDR3 nucleotides are TGTGCCAGCAGCCCGGACGGCTCATTGGATACGCAGTATTTT.

This clonotype was observed at least ten times. This chain links TRBV7-3 with TRBJ1-1; D is ambiguous. Trimming took 5 bases from V and 1 from J, leaving 8 bases between them. The length of the CDR3 is 13 residues. Germline CDR1 and CDR2: SGHTA and FQGTGA. The CDR3: CASSPNQNTEAFF. The CDR3 coding sequence is TGTGCCAGCAGCCCAAATCAGAACACTGAAGCTTTCTTT.

This chain links TRBV6-5 with TRBJ2-2; D uncertain. The CDR3 runs 16 residues. The V gene's germline CDR1 is MNHEY and CDR2 SVGAGI. The V and J ends lost 6 bases and 8 bases respectively, with 22 bases between them. The CDR3 spells CASSPLPDPIGGELFF. The CDR3 DNA follows: TGTGCCAGCAGCCCCCTTCCGGACCCAATAGGTGGGGAGCTGTTTTTT.